The present TCR beta chain was sequenced within a study of T cells in Graves' hyperthyroidism and ophthalmopathy. At the level of the study: Peripheral blood sampling occurred at initial diagnosis, before any treatment. General study findings and limits: A model built on 13 V-J features separated ophthalmopathy from stable hyperthyroidism. In the blood, most expanded thyroid clonotypes above 0.001 appeared as well.

RNA transcripts provided the source from which TCR beta CDR3 regions were amplified. TCR CDR3 regions were first amplified by RT-PCR with HTBI primers. TCRdb reprocessed the multiplex PCR reads with MiXCR, giving one entry per CDR3 protein. The sample has about 55,000 distinct CDR3 sequences; roughly 58% are singletons. About this clonotype itself: Its antigen is as yet unknown.

Trimming stripped 1 base from V and 8 bases from J, with 19 bases between. In germline, CDR1 is SGHDT, CDR2 YYEEEE. This CDR3 is 16 amino acids long. Patients showing uncontrolled infection, other autoimmune disease, pregnancy or lactation were ineligible. The chain couples TRBV5-6 to TRBJ1-5, with D possibly being TRBD1 (6 bases). The receptor comes from a woman aged 60 to 75 with Graves' ophthalmopathy. What was sequenced was blood. Here the CDR3 DNA reads TGTGCCAGCAGCTTGTCGGGACTAGCGGGGGCTAAGCCCCAGCATTTT. It translates to CASSLSGLAGAKPQHF.